This T cell receptor (beta chain) was profiled in a study of control samples from healthy donors and cancer patients. Profiling relied on immunoSEQ multiplex PCR, and the TCRdb table lists in-frame clones only, not all of them. Here the sample spans roughly 38,000 clones, over 80% being singletons. This CDR3 has 13 residues. The germline V and J ends were trimmed by 4 bases and 3 bases, with 9 bases remaining between them. Germline CDR1 and CDR2: MNHEY and SVGAGI. This clonotype was sampled from a man between 60 and 75 years old in good health. The sequenced sample was blood. The V call is TRBV6-5, the J call TRBJ2-5; a weak D match, TRBD1 (6 bases). The CDR3 nucleotides are TGTGCCAGCAGTTGGACAGTTGAAGAGACCCAGTACTTC. Its translation is CASSWTVEETQYF.